The present T cell receptor beta chain was sequenced within a study of shared clonotypes between healthy human individuals (dated by TCRdb to 2020 to 2021). Context from the whole study: A couple of women and a few men aged 18 to 49 years were included in the cohort. Per donor, three plates each were used for CD4 naive and CD4 memory, two for CD8 naive, and one for CD8 memory. To estimate repertoire size and how much clonotype sharing occurs between individuals, the study deeply sequenced the blood TCR repertoires of five or six healthy adults. Different laboratories and diverse techniques were used to prepare libraries and sequence TCR repertoires, to increase sequencing depth and limit assay-specific biases. Leukapheresis yielded between about 0.9 and 9 billion PBMCs per donor.

What the work shows at the level of the full study, not this receptor alone: Naive subsets generally had larger estimated clonotype richness than memory subsets. Rarefaction of sorted-subset datasets indicated incomplete sequencing despite the large sequencing depth. About 5% of naive CD4, 3.5% of naive CD8, 2.3% of memory CD4, and about 0.4% of memory CD8 clonotypes were shared across several donors. The genetic and exposure-history diversity represented was limited by the small number of donors. Sampling was limited to blood, and TCR repertoires in tissue likely differ from TCR repertoires in blood. Pairwise subsampling led to the expectation that sequencing depth would affect the degree of clonotype sharing among donors. Compared with non-shared clonotypes, the clonotypes found in all four sorted-subset donors had higher generation probabilities.

CD8 naive samples were CD45RO-negative cells positively selected for CCR7, giving a CD45RA+CCR7+ population that excluded TemRA cells. Healthy HIV-negative adults with no recently reported acute infections or vaccinations were included as donors. Every donor was a Caucasian adult residing in Nashville, Tennessee, USA. Blood was obtained by leukapheresis, after which PBMCs were separated by Ficoll-Histopaque density gradient centrifugation and cryopreserved in liquid nitrogen vapor phase. Analytical flow cytometry was used to check the purity and quantity of every magnetically sorted T cell population. Genomic DNA was isolated from every sorted fraction and measured by UV absorbance on a Nanodrop 2000c. Using the deep immunoSEQ assay, multiplex PCR amplified TCR CDR3 regions from genomic DNA. Extracted genomic DNA from each cell subset was distributed evenly across all wells of several immunoSEQ 96-well plates, and each plate was treated as a replicate. For sorted subsets, around 200 ng genomic DNA, equal to 30,000 to 35,000 T cell genomes, was loaded into each replicate PCR. Purified libraries were quantified with a Qubit 3.0 fluorometer, sized on a Bioanalyzer 2100, and re-quantified with the KAPA Library Quantification kit. Every immunoSEQ 96-well plate was sequenced on a dedicated single-read 150-cycle Illumina NextSeq 550 flow cell. Per the authors' processing: Because only junctional sequences without quality scores were contained in the immunoSEQ output, filtering matching that applied to full-length reads could not be performed. Sequences were annotated with PyIR, a Python wrapper for IgBLAST v1.9, and V/J genes and CDR3 were assigned using IMGT germline references. Reads were removed for weak V/J assignments (E-value above 1e-6), missing CDR3, stop codons, out-of-frame junctions, or ambiguous translated residues. A V3J clonotype was defined by an identical inferred V gene, J gene, and CDR3 amino acid sequence. Percentage overlap between repertoires was computed as shared unique clonotypes divided by the size of the smaller repertoire. RTK rarefaction, the Chao1 estimator, and Recon v2.1 estimates of unobserved clonotypes were used to assess repertoire richness. Generation probabilities were computed with OLGA for all TCRbeta clonotypes obtained by the gDNA method from four donors. TCRdb stores this immuneACCESS table with in-frame sequences only. Part of the clones is absent; in the studies checked, under half of the shortfall reflects unresolved V genes, and no reason is known for the rest. That table is the source of V, J and clone size, and D and trimming were worked out from the DNA. This sample lists fewer than 1 million clones; approximately 96% were detected once. The ten largest account for under 0.3% of the sample.

Note on this clone: Its antigen specificity is not known. Per-base quality was not reported, and no clone a single base away is much larger than it. Within the sample, other DNA sequences also encode this same CDR3.

Sequencing was done on a sample of naive CD8+ T cells sorted from blood. Reading the label with the study, this specimen's cell subset or site is: CD45RA+CCR7+. This receptor was identified in a young man in good health.

The DNA sequence is given as TGCGCCAGCAGCCAAGCCGGGACTGGAGCCTACGAGCAGTACTTC. The resulting protein is CASSQAGTGAYEQYF. This receptor chain uses TRBV4-1 and TRBJ2-7; a tentative D call is TRBD2 (6 bases match). The V and J ends are trimmed by 1 base and 2 bases, leaving 12 bases between them. The CDR3 holds 15 amino acids from the cysteine to the phenylalanine. Here the CDR3 DNA is all that survives: 45 bases in frame from base 1. CDR1 is given as MGHRA and CDR2 as YSYEKL, both from the germline V gene.